Below, 17 T cell receptor beta chains from the same sample are listed, as sequenced in a study of blood T cell repertoires in COVID-19. Repertoires were generated with immunoSEQ multiplex PCR, while TCRdb's copy carries only in-frame clones and drops some. The data show about 46,000 clones, roughly 85% seen once. Sequencing used peripheral blood. The receptors shown here come from a woman older than 75 with COVID-19, enrolled during active disease.

J is TRBJ1-2 and V is TRBV6-5, with 7 bases identical to TRBD1. This CDR3 has 15 residues. The J segment lost 2 bases and the V segment lost 5 bases, leaving 8 bases of the junction unmatched. Germline CDR1 and CDR2: MNHEY and SVGAGI. CDR3 residues: CASSPMAGGNYGYTF. CDR3 sequence (DNA): TGTGCCAGCAGTCCGATGGCAGGGGGAAACTATGGCTACACCTTC.

The chain carries TRBV7-3 and TRBJ2-4; 10 bases align to TRBD2. Germline V gene data show CDR1 as SGHTA and CDR2 as FQGTGA. V lost 5 bases, J lost 5 bases, and 6 bases stayed unmatched. CDR3 size: 15 residues. In DNA, the CDR3 is TGTGCCAGCAGCCAACTAGCGGGAATTGAAAACATTCAGTACTTC. Amino acids: CASSQLAGIENIQYF.

This clone was observed once. The rearrangement links TRBV27 to TRBJ1-6; D ambiguous. The germline V and J ends were trimmed by 0 bases and 6 bases, with 6 bases remaining between them. The CDR3 is made up of 14 amino acids. Germline V CDR1 and CDR2: MNHEY, SMNVEV (reference sequence). The CDR3 loop is CASSLSNSNSPLHF. In DNA, the CDR3 is TGTGCCAGCAGTTTATCGAACAGTAATTCACCCCTCCACTTT.

The sample holds a few counts of this clone. The J gene is TRBJ2-2, the V gene TRBV6-4; 9 bases are shared with TRBD2. Germline loops: CDR1 MRHNA, CDR2 SNTAGT. V shed 6 bases, J shed 6 bases, and the junction held 5 bases outside the gene matches. The CDR3 covers 14 residues. CDR3 protein: CASSEREEAGELFF. The DNA of the CDR3 is TGTGCCAGCAGCGAGCGGGAGGAGGCCGGGGAGCTGTTTTTT.

V gene TRBV19 combines with J gene TRBJ1-2, with no clear D. V shed 3 bases and J shed 3 bases, with 8 bases lying between them. CDR3 length: 13 amino acids. CDR1 is LNHDA and CDR2 is SQIVND in the germline V gene (reference sequence). CDR3 bases: TGTGCCAGTAGTATGGGCAACGACTATGGCTACACCTTC. Protein product: CASSMGNDYGYTF. Complete variable domain (other parts from reference TRBV19 and TRBJ1-2): DGGITQSPKYLFRKEGQNVTLSCEQNLNHDAMYWYRQDPGQGLRLIYYSQIVNDFQKGDIAEGYSVSREKKESFPLTVTSAQKNPTAFYLCASSMGNDYGYTFGSGTRLTVV.

The chain joins TRBV4-2 to TRBJ1-2; 8 bases align to TRBD1. Germline V lookup: CDR1 LGHNA, CDR2 YNFKEQ. V gave up 2 bases and J gave up 8 bases; unmatched junction bases: 10. The CDR3 consists of 15 residues. This CDR3 is CASSQPDREAKGYTF. DNA of the CDR3: TGTGCCAGCAGCCAACCGGACAGGGAGGCAAAAGGCTACACCTTC.

The CDR3 protein is CASSQGTVPYEQYF. The CDR3 DNA sequence: TGTGCCAGCAGCCAAGGTACTGTCCCGTACGAGCAGTACTTC. The V call is TRBV4-2, the J call TRBJ2-7; D gene ambiguous. The germline V and J ends were trimmed by 1 base and 4 bases, with 11 bases remaining between them. The CDR3 is made up of 14 amino acids. Germline V lookup: CDR1 LGHNA, CDR2 YNFKEQ.

The chain carries TRBV28 and TRBJ1-1; weak D call: TRBD1 (6 bases). The ends were cut back, 7 bases at V and 11 bases at J, with 17 bases in the middle. Per the germline V gene, CDR1 is MDHEN and CDR2 is SYDVKM. The CDR3 totals 12 residues. For the CDR3, the DNA is TGTGCCAGCACAAATGCCAGGGGTTTCGCTTTCTTT. Amino acids: CASTNARGFAFF.

V gene TRBV7-3 combines with J gene TRBJ2-1; no clear D. CDR1 is SGHTA and CDR2 is FQGTGA in the germline V gene. V dropped 5 bases and J dropped 2 bases, with 10 bases sitting between them. This CDR3 is 14 amino acids long. The CDR3 spells CASSIAPTYNEQFF. CDR3 nucleotide sequence: TGTGCCAGCAGCATAGCTCCGACCTACAATGAGCAGTTCTTC.

This rearrangement joins TRBV5-1 to TRBJ2-1; 10 bases fit TRBD2. This CDR3 contains 16 residues. From germline, CDR1 is SGHRS and CDR2 YFSETQ. J gave up 10 bases and V 3 bases, and 13 bases lay outside the gene matches. The CDR3 reads CASSSRLAGPPSEQFF. CDR3 DNA: TGCGCCAGCAGCTCGCGACTAGCGGGTCCCCCTTCCGAGCAGTTCTTC.

V gene TRBV6-5 combines with J gene TRBJ2-7; possible D gene TRBD2, 6 bases. CDR1 is MNHEY, CDR2 SVGAGI, per germline. The CDR3 length is 13 residues. Trimming took 6 bases from V and 3 from J, leaving 12 bases between them. CDR3 protein: CASSNPGSYEQYF. The DNA of the CDR3 is TGTGCCAGCAGCAACCCCGGGAGCTACGAGCAGTACTTC.

The chain has TRBV6-5 and TRBJ2-1; weak D call: TRBD2 (7 bases). V shed 6 bases and J shed 0 bases, with 12 bases lying between them. Germline V gene data show CDR1 as MNHEY and CDR2 as SVGAGI. This CDR3 is built from 15 residues. The CDR3 DNA is TGTGCCAGCAGGGGGGGGGCTAGCTCCTACAATGAGCAGTTCTTC. The encoded protein is CASRGGASSYNEQFF.

The chain employs TRBV19 and TRBJ2-1; D might be TRBD2 (6 bases). Germline CDR1 reads LNHDA; CDR2 reads SQIVND (reference sequence). The CDR3 contains 15 residues. Trimming pared 4 bases from V and 4 bases from J, leaving 14 bases between. The CDR3 DNA follows: TGTGCCAGTAGTACGGACTACCCCCTTTACAATGAGCAGTTCTTC. It translates to CASSTDYPLYNEQFF. The whole variable domain, remainder taken from reference TRBV19 and TRBJ2-1, is DGGITQSPKYLFRKEGQNVTLSCEQNLNHDAMYWYRQDPGQGLRLIYYSQIVNDFQKGDIAEGYSVSREKKESFPLTVTSAQKNPTAFYLCASSTDYPLYNEQFFGPGTRLTVL.

The chain joins TRBV19 to TRBJ1-1, with TRBD1 matching 7 bases. The CDR3 runs to 14 residues. V trimming: 6 bases; J trimming: 5 bases; junction bases outside the gene matches: 9. Germline lookup yields CDR1 LNHDA and CDR2 SQIVND (reference sequence). CDR3 sequence reads: CASRLQGWWTEAFF. For the CDR3, the DNA is TGTGCCAGTAGACTACAGGGGTGGTGGACTGAAGCTTTCTTT.

This chain links TRBV18 with TRBJ1-6, with 9 bases that match TRBD1. V was clipped by 1 base and J by 7 bases; unmatched bases: 2. CDR3 length equals 15 residues. The germline V gene encodes CDR1 KGHSH and CDR2 LQKENI. CDR3 in amino acids: CASSPQGQGNSPLHF. The CDR3 bases are TGTGCCAGCTCACCACAGGGACAGGGAAATTCACCCCTCCACTTT.

This chain joins TRBV18 and TRBJ1-5; D might be TRBD1 (5 bases). Germline assignment: CDR1 KGHSH and CDR2 LQKENI. The CDR3 runs 14 residues. With 3 bases removed from V and 6 bases from J, the gap between germline ends came to 12 bases. The CDR3, as DNA: TGTGCCAGCTCACCGAACCGCCAGGGTCAGCCCCAGCATTTT. This sequence encodes CASSPNRQGQPQHF.

V is TRBV15 and J is TRBJ1-1; TRBD1 matches at 7 bases. V gave up 0 bases and J gave up 0 bases; unmatched junction bases: 13. This CDR3 region has 19 residues. Germline V lookup: CDR1 LNHNV, CDR2 YYDKDF (reference sequence). The CDR3 is CATSRESKGGQLMNTEAFF. DNA of the CDR3: TGTGCCACCAGCAGAGAGTCTAAGGGGGGACAGCTCATGAACACTGAAGCTTTCTTT.